Each of the 30 T cell receptor beta chains below was sequenced from the same sample in a study of T cells in Graves' hyperthyroidism and ophthalmopathy (dated by TCRdb to between 2018 and 2021). The library was made by multiplex PCR. Reads for this sample came from an Illumina HiSeq 2000. The TCR beta CDR3 regions were amplified from the RNA transcripts. A first-round RT-PCR of the TCR CDR3 used the HTBI primer set with the Qiagen OneStep RT-PCR kit. TCRdb's own reprocessing of the public reads used fastp at Q25 and MiXCR and kept productive beta chains. Identical CDR3 proteins give one entry, which carries the most common genes and DNA. The table for this sample lists 650,000 to 750,000 distinct CDR3 sequences; 13% to 15% of them were counted only once. The ten largest make up roughly 10% of the sample. The sequenced material came from blood. The receptors shown here come from a woman between 18 and 29 years old with Graves' hyperthyroidism.

This sequence joins TRBV20-1 and TRBJ1-5; maybe TRBD1 (5 bases). Germline V gives CDR1 DFQATT, CDR2 SNEGSKA (reference sequence). CDR3 length: 17 residues. With 1 base removed from V and 10 bases from J, the gap between germline ends came to 26 bases. CDR3 nucleotide sequence: TGCAGTGCTAGAGGAGGGTCAGGGAGGGATTTGGGGTTCCCCCAGCATTTT. Encoded protein: CSARGGSGRDLGFPQHF.

This clonotype was observed at least ten times. V gene TRBV6-1 combines with J gene TRBJ1-2, with a tentative D call TRBD1 (5 bases). V lost 6 bases and J lost 5, with 13 bases in between. CDR1 MNHNS and CDR2 SASEGT come from the germline V gene. CDR3 length: 13 amino acids. Here the CDR3 reads CASSPSGGYGYTF. The CDR3 DNA reads TGTGCCAGCAGCCCCAGCGGGGGGTATGGCTACACCTTC.

This clonotype was observed many times. The chain combines TRBV5-4 with TRBJ2-3, with D perhaps matching TRBD2 (6 bases). CDR1 SGHNT and CDR2 YYREEE come from the germline V gene (reference sequence). CDR3 length equals 14 residues. V lost 7 bases to trimming and J lost 0 bases, with 12 bases between them. CDR3 in amino acids: CASRPEGSTDTQYF. The CDR3 DNA is TGTGCCAGCCGCCCGGAGGGTAGCACAGATACGCAGTATTTT.

This clonotype was seen many times. The chain combines TRBV11-2 with TRBJ2-3; tentatively, D is TRBD1 (7 bases). The length of the CDR3 is 16 residues. The germline V and J ends were trimmed by 2 bases and 1 base, with 13 bases remaining between them. Germline assignment: CDR1 SGHAT and CDR2 FQNNGV. CDR3 residues: CASSLIRGAGTDTQYF. The CDR3 bases are TGTGCCAGCAGCTTAATCAGGGGGGCGGGCACAGATACGCAGTATTTT.

This clonotype has a count of ten or more. The J gene is TRBJ2-1, the V gene TRBV12-3 or TRBV12-4; tentatively, D is TRBD2 (5 bases). V was trimmed by 2 bases and J by 9 bases, leaving 11 bases between them. This CDR3 has 13 amino acids. Here the CDR3 reads CASSLLFGIEQFF. For the CDR3, the DNA is TGTGCCAGCAGTTTACTCTTCGGGATTGAGCAGTTCTTC.

The V call is TRBV30, the J call TRBJ2-3, with TRBD2 identical over 7 bases. The germline CDR1 and CDR2 sequences are GTSNPN and SVGIG (reference sequence). V lost 0 bases to trimming and J lost 0 bases; unmatched junction nucleotides: 3. This CDR3 has 15 residues. CDR3 in amino acids: CAWSVGGFSTDTQYF. CDR3 DNA sequence: TGTGCCTGGAGTGTGGGGGGGTTTAGCACAGATACGCAGTATTTT.

The rearrangement uses TRBV5-1 and TRBJ2-3; 9 bases map to TRBD2. The germline V gene encodes CDR1 SGHRS and CDR2 YFSETQ. The trim removed 2 bases at V and 3 bases at J, leaving 7 bases unmatched. The CDR3 is made up of 16 amino acids. CDR3 nucleotides: TGCGCCAGCAGCTTATCGATAGCGGGAGTGACAGATACGCAGTATTTT. Translating gives CASSLSIAGVTDTQYF.

This clonotype was seen more than once but under ten times. The chain couples TRBV4-2 to TRBJ2-7, with TRBD1 matching 9 bases. Germline trimming cut 1 base from V and 5 bases from J; bases unmatched to any gene: 9. CDR3 length: 16 amino acids. The V gene's germline CDR1 is LGHNA and CDR2 YNFKEQ. CDR3 DNA sequence: TGTGCCAGCAGCCAAGTGTACAGGGGGCGCAGAAACGAGCAGTACTTC. Translation: CASSQVYRGRRNEQYF.

At least ten counts were recorded for this clonotype. V usage is TRBV7-2 and J usage is TRBJ2-4; 10 positions agree with TRBD2. The CDR3 extends over 15 amino acids. CDR1 and CDR2 from the germline V gene are SGHTA and FQGNSA. The J segment lost 5 bases and the V segment lost 7 bases, leaving 8 bases of the junction unmatched. The CDR3 region has the DNA TGTGCCAGCAACGTCATAGCGGGAGGTCAAAACATTCAGTACTTC. It specifies CASNVIAGGQNIQYF.

The chain couples TRBV4-1 to TRBJ1-2; tentative D call: TRBD1 (5 bases). The CDR3 has 14 residues. The germline V gene encodes CDR1 MGHRA and CDR2 YSYEKL. The V end lost 4 bases, the J end lost 4 bases, and 13 bases lay between the germline ends. The DNA for the CDR3 is TGCGCCAGCAGCCGATGGGGGTCGGTCTATGGCTACACCTTC. Translated: CASSRWGSVYGYTF.

The genes are TRBV29-1 and TRBJ1-1; possibly TRBD1 for D (5 bases). V gave up 3 bases and J gave up 9 bases, with 23 bases separating them. Germline CDR1 and CDR2: SQVTM and ANQGSEA. There are 15 residues in the CDR3. CDR3 coding DNA: TGCAGCGTTGATTTCCTTTCTCTCGGGGCCGGACAAGCTTTCTTT. Translation: CSVDFLSLGAGQAFF.

This clonotype was counted only a few times. The CDR3 DNA reads TGCGCCAGCAGCCAAGGGGGTAACGCCCTCATGAACACTGAAGCTTTCTTT. Protein: CASSQGGNALMNTEAFF. The V call is TRBV4-1, the J call TRBJ1-1; unclear D gene. Germline V gene lookup returns CDR1 MGHRA and CDR2 YSYEKL. The V and J ends lost 1 base and 0 bases respectively, with 15 bases between them. The CDR3 is made up of 17 amino acids.

This clonotype was detected many times. The rearrangement links TRBV20-1 to TRBJ2-1; 14 nucleotides match TRBD2. Germline loops: CDR1 DFQATT, CDR2 SNEGSKA (reference sequence). Trimming cost V 2 bases and J 8 bases; bases outside gene matches: 14. CDR3 length equals 18 residues. Here the CDR3 DNA reads TGCAGTGCTAGAACTATACCGGGACTAGCGGGAGATTCGTATGAGCAGTTCTTC. Residues: CSARTIPGLAGDSYEQFF.

Comment on this clonotype: A much bigger clone sits one base away, suggesting this may be a read error. Here the CDR3 omits its conserved ending phenylalanine or tryptophan, so a read error is the likely source. This chain links TRBV20-1 with TRBJ1-1; D is possibly TRBD1 (6 bases). CDR3 length: 11 residues. V lost 2 bases and J lost 5, with 6 bases in between. Germline lookup yields CDR1 DFQATT and CDR2 SNEGSKA (reference sequence). CDR3 loop: CSARQGTEAFL. CDR3 sequence (DNA): TGCAGTGCTAGACAGGGGACTGAAGCTTTCTTA.

The table lists this clonotype with many counts. This chain uses TRBV12-3 or TRBV12-4 with TRBJ2-5; tentative D call: TRBD2 (6 bases). The CDR3 covers 14 residues. V lost 3 bases to trimming and J lost 5 bases, with 13 bases between them. In DNA form, the CDR3 reads TGTGCCAGCAGTTTGGGGGGAACGGCGGAGACCCAGTACTTC. Translation gives CASSLGGTAETQYF.

This clonotype was counted only a few times. The chain carries TRBV19 and TRBJ2-1, with D possibly matching TRBD1 (6 bases). V was trimmed by 7 bases and J by 0 bases, leaving 13 bases between them. The CDR3 totals 15 residues. From germline, CDR1 is LNHDA and CDR2 SQIVND (reference sequence). DNA of the CDR3: TGTGCCAGTATGCCGGACAGTAGCTCCTACAATGAGCAGTTCTTC. Translated: CASMPDSSSYNEQFF. Using reference TRBV19 and TRBJ2-1 for the parts outside the CDR3, the full variable domain is DGGITQSPKYLFRKEGQNVTLSCEQNLNHDAMYWYRQDPGQGLRLIYYSQIVNDFQKGDIAEGYSVSREKKESFPLTVTSAQKNPTAFYLCASMPDSSSYNEQFFGPGTRLTVL.

This clonotype was seen repeatedly, ten times or more. This chain uses TRBV28 with TRBJ1-4; 7 bases agree with TRBD1. Germline V gene lookup returns CDR1 MDHEN and CDR2 SYDVKM. There are 16 residues in the CDR3. With 5 bases clipped from V and 7 bases from J, the junction kept 13 bases outside the gene matches. CDR3 nucleotide sequence: TGTGCCAGCAGTCCCCCGGACAGGCCTAGTGGTGAAAAACTGTTTTTT. Translating gives CASSPPDRPSGEKLFF.

This clonotype was observed many times. The chain joins TRBV9 to TRBJ2-3, with D unclear. With 4 bases removed from V and 3 bases from J, the gap between germline ends came to 15 bases. Germline CDR1 and CDR2: SGDLS and YYNGEE. The CDR3 length is 15 residues. The CDR3 coding sequence is TGTGCCAGCAGCATCCACTACCAGCAGACAGATACGCAGTATTTT. Amino acids: CASSIHYQQTDTQYF.

This clonotype was detected only a few times. This chain joins TRBV9 and TRBJ2-5, with TRBD2 matching 13 bases. V shed 0 bases and J 2 bases; nucleotides not matched to a gene: 4. The germline gives CDR1 SGDLS, CDR2 YYNGEE. CDR3 length: 17 residues. The CDR3 here is CASSVGPGLAGQETQYF. In DNA, the CDR3 is TGTGCCAGCAGCGTAGGGCCGGGACTAGCGGGACAAGAGACCCAGTACTTC.

This clonotype has more than one count but fewer than ten. CDR3: CATSRATGQGNEQFF. The CDR3, as DNA: TGTGCCACCAGCAGAGCTACTGGACAGGGCAATGAGCAGTTCTTC. V is TRBV15 and J is TRBJ2-1; the match to TRBD1 covers 8 bases. Unmatched junction bases numbered 5, after V lost 1 base and J lost 6 bases. Germline CDR1 reads LNHNV; CDR2 reads YYDKDF (reference sequence). The CDR3 length is 15 residues.

This clonotype was recorded at least ten times. The chain combines TRBV28 with TRBJ1-4; D ambiguous. The germline V gene has CDR1 MDHEN and CDR2 SYDVKM. The V gene lost 6 bases and the J gene lost 0 bases, with 8 bases spanning the gap. The CDR3 extends over 14 amino acids. CDR3 bases: TGTGCCAGCAGGCAGCTTGCAACTAATGAAAAACTGTTTTTT. It encodes CASRQLATNEKLFF.

This clonotype was detected ten times or more. This chain uses TRBV11-2 with TRBJ2-7; the D is unclear. The CDR3 is 12 residues long. The germline gives CDR1 SGHAT, CDR2 FQNNGV. Trimming shortened V by 3 bases and J by 4 bases, and 7 bases separated the two germline ends. As DNA, the CDR3 is TGTGCCAGCAGCTTGGACCGTTACGAGCAGTACTTC. It encodes CASSLDRYEQYF.

This clonotype was counted many times. The chain is built from TRBV12-3 or TRBV12-4 and TRBJ1-1; TRBD1 agrees at 8 bases. The V and J ends lost 5 bases and 1 base, in that order; junction bases with no gene match: 6. The CDR3 is made up of 15 amino acids. CDR3 loop: CASSPSGQGNTEAFF. The CDR3 nucleotides are TGTGCCAGCAGTCCCTCCGGACAGGGGAACACTGAAGCTTTCTTT.

V is TRBV10-3 and J is TRBJ2-2, with D possibly TRBD1 on 6 matching bases. Germline V CDR1 and CDR2: ENHRY, SYGVKD. This CDR3 contains 15 residues. V dropped 3 bases and J dropped 1 base, with 9 bases sitting between them. The CDR3 spells CAISDSDRNTGELFF. DNA of the CDR3: TGTGCCATCAGTGATTCGGACAGGAACACCGGGGAGCTGTTTTTT.

This clonotype was observed a handful of times. This rearrangement joins TRBV7-9 to TRBJ2-7, with D possibly being TRBD1 (5 bases). The CDR3 contains 15 residues. V lost 1 base, J lost 5 bases, and 15 bases lay in between. CDR1 and CDR2 from the germline V gene are SEHNR and FQNEAQ (reference sequence). The CDR3 here is CASSLVEAVRDEQYF. The DNA of the CDR3 is TGTGCCAGCAGCTTAGTAGAGGCGGTCAGGGACGAGCAGTACTTC.

This clonotype has more than one count but fewer than ten. V and J are TRBV12-3 or TRBV12-4 and TRBJ1-5, with TRBD1 matching over 7 bases. The CDR3 extends over 14 amino acids. The V gene end was trimmed by 5 bases and the J gene end by 4 bases; junction bases not matched to a gene: 5. This CDR3 is CASSGRGENQPQHF. Here the CDR3 DNA reads TGTGCCAGCAGTGGCAGGGGGGAAAATCAGCCCCAGCATTTT.

The chain uses TRBV29-1 and TRBJ1-2, with unresolved D. Germline CDR1 SQVTM, CDR2 ANQGSEA. The CDR3 sequence is 12 residues long. Trimming took 5 bases from V and 4 from J, leaving 11 bases between them. Written as DNA, the CDR3 is TGCAGCGTTCCGGATCGTGGCTATGGCTACACCTTC. This translates into CSVPDRGYGYTF.

This clonotype was found a few times. The V gene is TRBV29-1, the J gene TRBJ1-5; 7 bases are shared with TRBD1. The CDR3 covers 13 residues. The V and J ends lost 6 bases and 8 bases, in that order; junction bases with no gene match: 10. Germline values: CDR1 SQVTM, CDR2 ANQGSEA. DNA for the CDR3: TGCAGCGTGCAGGGGGGCCCGGGGGAGCCCCAGCATTTT. It translates to CSVQGGPGEPQHF.

The V gene is TRBV25-1, the J gene TRBJ2-5; D gene unclear. V was clipped by 7 bases and J by 5 bases, with 11 bases between them. The CDR3 runs 12 residues. Per the germline V gene, CDR1 is MGHDK and CDR2 is SYGVNS. The CDR3 loop reads CASMTNKETQYF. Written as DNA, the CDR3 is TGTGCCAGCATGACAAACAAGGAGACCCAGTACTTC.

The J gene is TRBJ2-7, the V gene TRBV5-5, with D maybe TRBD1 (5 bases). With 7 bases removed from V and 5 bases from J, the gap between germline ends came to 19 bases. Germline CDR1 and CDR2: SGHKS and YYEKEE (reference sequence). CDR3 length: 14 residues. For the CDR3, the DNA is TGTGCCAGCTCCCCCTGGGCAGGGCCGGACGAGCAGTACTTC. It yields the protein CASSPWAGPDEQYF. Using reference TRBV5-5 and TRBJ2-7 for the parts outside the CDR3, the full variable domain is DAGVTQSPTHLIKTRGQQVTLRCSPISGHKSVSWYQQVLGQGPQFIFQYYEKEERGRGNFPDRFSARQFPNYSSELNVNALLLGDSALYLCASSPWAGPDEQYFGPGTRLTVT.